This TCR beta chain was recorded in a study of Ad26.COV2.S vaccination and SARS-CoV-2 variants. Study observations and caveats: People given the vaccine had a wider spike-specific TCR breadth than placebo recipients did.

This clone occurred once. Its antigen is as yet unknown. Treatment given: some 19 received Ad26.COV2.S at low or high dose, single or two shots; about 5 received placebo; per-sample allocation not given. Samples came from day 63 after the first vaccine or placebo injection. The length of the CDR3 is 13 residues. V lost 6 bases to trimming and J lost 0 bases, with 6 bases between them. In germline, CDR1 is SNHLY, CDR2 FYNNEI. Repertoires were generated with immunoSEQ multiplex PCR, while TCRdb's copy carries only in-frame clones and drops some. The sample has approximately 300,000 clones, around four fifths seen once.

V and J are TRBV2 and TRBJ1-5, with D unclear. This receptor was obtained from a person aged 18-65 years who received the Ad26.COV2.S COVID-19 vaccine or a placebo. Sequencing was performed on peripheral blood, taken in a trial of Ad26.COV2.S vaccine versus placebo. This CDR3 is CASRFYSNQPQHF. The CDR3 DNA reads TGTGCCAGCAGGTTTTATAGCAATCAGCCCCAGCATTTT.